The clone carrying this TCR beta chain was seen a handful of times. The authors prepared the TCRbeta library with unique molecular identifiers. TCRdb re-derived calls from the PCR reads in MiXCR, one entry per CDR3 protein. In the table there are roughly 610,000 distinct CDR3 sequences, more than 9% of which are singletons. This sample was taken from a study of T-cell reconstitution after alpha-beta-depleted transplantation in children. J gave up 4 bases and V 6 bases, and 9 bases lay outside the gene matches. This CDR3 spans 15 amino acids. Germline V lookup: CDR1 MNHNS, CDR2 SASEGT. The V gene is TRBV6-1, the J gene TRBJ1-5; the match to TRBD1 covers 7 bases. This receptor was obtained from a human donor who donated a stem cell graft to a child with acute myeloid leukemia. The specimen was PBMCs from the stem cell graft donor, collected from the stem cell graft. The CDR3 reads CASSTTGRGNQPQHF. CDR3 nucleotides: TGTGCCAGCAGCACGACAGGGCGTGGGAATCAGCCCCAGCATTTT.